The rows below give T cell receptor beta chains drawn from one sample of a study of blood T cell repertoires in COVID-19. Sequencing was performed with immunoSEQ multiplex PCR; in TCRdb, only in-frame clones are kept and a portion is missing. This table has about 160,000 clones, about nine tenths appearing once. The source material was peripheral blood. Receptors were obtained from a man older than 75 with acute or convalescent COVID-19. Each CDR3 is given with its conserved first and last residue. A D gene is named only where the DNA matches it firmly. Not all rows give a size; the values are once, few, many and, for expanded clones, a class.

v_call,cdr3_length,clone_size,d_call,j_call,cdr3_nt,cdr3_aa
TRBV27,17,-,TRBD1,TRBJ1-5,TGTGCCAGCCGGGTTCGGGCTGTACAGGGGCGAGAGGGGCCCCAGCATTTT,CASRVRAVQGREGPQHF
TRBV5-3,12,-,-,TRBJ2-3,TGTGCCAGAAGACAGAGCTGTGATACGCAGTATTTT,CARRQSCDTQYF
TRBV4-1,15,-,TRBD2,TRBJ2-1,TGCGCCAGCAGCTTTAGCGGGATTTCCTACAATGAGCAGTTCTTC,CASSFSGISYNEQFF
TRBV3-1/TRBV3-2,14,-,-,TRBJ1-2,TGTGCCAGCAGCCGAGGAGGTACTAACTATGGCTACACCTTC,CASSRGGTNYGYTF
TRBV2,13,-,-,TRBJ2-1,TGTGCCAGCAGTGAATTTATCGGGAATGAGCAGTTCTTC,CASSEFIGNEQFF
TRBV28,12,-,-,TRBJ1-1,TGTGCCAGCAGTACATTGAACACTGAAGCTTTCTTT,CASSTLNTEAFF
TRBV5-1,16,few,TRBD2,TRBJ2-2,TGCGCCAGCAGCTTGGAGGGACTAGCGGTAGCCGGGGAGCTGTTTTTT,CASSLEGLAVAGELFF
TRBV11-2,15,-,TRBD1,TRBJ1-1,TGTGCCAGCAGCTTACCCCGGGACAGGGATATTGAAGCTTTCTTT,CASSLPRDRDIEAFF
TRBV3-1/TRBV3-2,13,-,-,TRBJ2-7,TGTGCCAGCAGCCAACGGTCCTCCTACGAGCAGTACTTC,CASSQRSSYEQYF
TRBV2,14,-,TRBD1,TRBJ2-5,TGTGCCAGCAGTCAGGACAGGGACCAAGAGACCCAGTACTTC,CASSQDRDQETQYF
TRBV28,16,-,-,TRBJ1-3,TGTGCCAGCAGCCCTCCTTTGCCGGACCGCGGGGGCACCATATATTTT,CASSPPLPDRGGTIYF
TRBV6-7,15,-,-,TRBJ1-6,TGTGCCAGCAGTTACTCCACAGGGTGGAATTCACCCCTCCACTTT,CASSYSTGWNSPLHF
TRBV23-1,17,-,TRBD1,TRBJ1-2,TGCGCCAGCAGTCAAAACCAGCCGACAGGGTTTTTTTATGGCTACACCTTC,CASSQNQPTGFFYGYTF
TRBV10-3,14,-,-,TRBJ2-3,TGTGCCATCAGTGAGTCTGCTAGCGCAGATACGCAGTATTTT,CAISESASADTQYF
TRBV9,15,-,-,TRBJ1-2,TGTGCCAGCAGCGTAGAGGGGTTTGGTAACTATGGCTACACCTTC,CASSVEGFGNYGYTF
TRBV28,16,once,-,TRBJ1-2,TGTGCCAGCCTTCCTCCGGGACCTCCAGGGGCCTATGGCTACACCTTC,CASLPPGPPGAYGYTF
TRBV29-1,16,once,TRBD1,TRBJ2-5,TGCAGCGTTGAAGGGGCCGGGACAGGGGATTGGGAGACCCAGTACTTC,CSVEGAGTGDWETQYF
TRBV5-8,17,once,TRBD1,TRBJ1-2,TGTGCCAGCAGCTTGGGGACAGGGGGACAAGCTAACTATGGCTACACCTTC,CASSLGTGGQANYGYTF
TRBV6-5,15,-,-,TRBJ1-2,TGTGCCAGCAGTTCCACGACATCCCGCCCCCATGGCTACACCTTC,CASSSTTSRPHGYTF
TRBV14,17,-,-,TRBJ1-2,TGTGCCAGCAGCCAAGCGGCAGGGGATTTGGGGTACTATGGCTACACCTTC,CASSQAAGDLGYYGYTF
TRBV11-2,14,-,-,TRBJ1-5,TGTGCCAGCAGCCTTGGGGCTACCAATCAGCCCCAGCATTTT,CASSLGATNQPQHF
TRBV7-8,15,-,TRBD1,TRBJ1-6,TGTGCCAGCAGCCGCAACAGGGGGGAAGGTTCACCCCTCCACTTT,CASSRNRGEGSPLHF
TRBV5-5,15,-,-,TRBJ2-5,TGTGCCAGCAGCCCGCTTATGTGGGCGCAAGAGACCCAGTACTTC,CASSPLMWAQETQYF
TRBV19,14,few,TRBD1,TRBJ1-2,TGTGCCAGTAGGGGAGACAGGGACCACTATGGCTACACCTTC,CASRGDRDHYGYTF
TRBV2,16,once,TRBD1,TRBJ1-3,TGTGCCAGCAGGCCAACCGGGACAGGGGGTGGAAACACCATATATTTT,CASRPTGTGGGNTIYF
TRBV10-1,14,-,-,TRBJ2-4,TGCGCCAGCAGTGAGGGGGAGGCCAAAAACATTCAGTACTTC,CASSEGEAKNIQYF
TRBV7-8,15,-,-,TRBJ1-5,TGTGCCAGCAGGGAGAGGACAGTTTCTTATCAGCCCCAGCATTTT,CASRERTVSYQPQHF
TRBV28,14,-,-,TRBJ1-2,TGTGCCAGCAGTGTTCGGGGGACTACCTATGGCTACACCTTC,CASSVRGTTYGYTF
TRBV6-1,15,-,-,TRBJ1-3,TGTGCCAGCAGTGAATCGCTGGTCGGTGGAAACACCATATATTTT,CASSESLVGGNTIYF
TRBV6-2/TRBV6-3,16,-,TRBD2,TRBJ2-1,TGTGCCAGCAGTTACGCGGGACTAGCGGCGTACAATGAGCAGTTCTTC,CASSYAGLAAYNEQFF
TRBV19,15,-,TRBD2,TRBJ2-1,TGTGCCAGTAGTTTAGCGGGAGTGGTGAACAATGAGCAGTTCTTC,CASSLAGVVNNEQFF
TRBV2,11,-,TRBD1,TRBJ1-2,TGTGCCAGCAGTGAAGGGGACAGGGATGCCTTC,CASSEGDRDAF
TRBV28,16,-,-,TRBJ1-2,TGTGCCAGCAGTCCGCCGTTAGGGGGGGAACTGAATGGCTACACCTTC,CASSPPLGGELNGYTF
TRBV28,11,-,-,TRBJ1-1,TGTGCCAGCAGTCAAAACACTGAAGCTTTCTTT,CASSQNTEAFF
TRBV24-1,14,-,TRBD2,TRBJ2-1,TGTGCCACCAGTGTGAGCGGGGGGTTCAATGAGCAGTTCTTC,CATSVSGGFNEQFF
TRBV6-5,15,-,-,TRBJ1-6,TGTGCCAGCAGTTACTATCCAGGGGAGGGTTCACCCCTCCACTTT,CASSYYPGEGSPLHF
TRBV2,16,-,-,TRBJ1-1,TGTGCCAGCAGCTGGGGGGGGTTCCTAGGCGGCACTGAAGCTTTCTTT,CASSWGGFLGGTEAFF
TRBV7-9,14,few,-,TRBJ2-7,TGTGCCAGCAGCTTTTCGACTAGCTCCTACGAGCAGTACTTC,CASSFSTSSYEQYF
TRBV12-3/TRBV12-4,13,-,-,TRBJ2-3,TGTGCCAGCAGGTCTTCTAGCACAGATACGCAGTATTTT,CASRSSSTDTQYF
TRBV12-3/TRBV12-4,13,-,-,TRBJ1-4,TGTGCCAGCAGACCGACCAGGGATGAAAAACTGTTTTTT,CASRPTRDEKLFF
TRBV28,13,-,-,TRBJ2-1,TGTGCCAGCAGTTTATCTATGAACAATGAGCAGTTCTTC,CASSLSMNNEQFF
TRBV11-2,16,-,TRBD2,TRBJ2-1,TGTGCCAGCAGCTTCCTGAGTAGCGGGCCCTACAATGAGCAGTTCTTC,CASSFLSSGPYNEQFF
TRBV5-1,14,-,-,TRBJ1-5,TGCGCCAGCAGCACGGGGGTCGGCAATCAGCCCCAGCATTTT,CASSTGVGNQPQHF
TRBV9,17,-,-,TRBJ2-7,TGTGCCAGCAGCCCCACGTATTTGACAGGCGGTGCCTACGAGCAGTACTTC,CASSPTYLTGGAYEQYF
TRBV9,16,-,TRBD2,TRBJ2-2,TGTGCCAGCAGCGCTACTAGCGAGCAGAACACCGGGGAGCTGTTTTTT,CASSATSEQNTGELFF